The source of this T cell receptor beta chain is a study of blood T cell repertoires in COVID-19. In the study overall: The samples span acute and convalescent COVID-19 from the United States, Italy and Spain.

From germline, CDR1 is SGHNT and CDR2 YENEEA. Trimming removed 5 bases from V and 3 bases from J; junction bases left unmatched: 7. The CDR3 is 16 amino acids. As handled by the study authors: Nucleated cell counts were estimated from reference gene primer amplification. Using immunoSEQ multiplex PCR, the repertoire was profiled, and TCRdb retains in-frame clones only, with some absent. V and J calls and clone size are those listed in that table; D and trimming were worked out from the DNA. The repertoire holds roughly 350,000 clones, 85% seen once, with 3.6% in the top ten. This TCR derives from a woman aged 18-29 years with acute or convalescent COVID-19. Sequences were obtained from peripheral blood. This rearrangement joins TRBV11-3 to TRBJ2-2; 9 nucleotides match TRBD2. CDR3 amino acids: CASSMGTSPYTGELFF. The CDR3 region has the DNA TGTGCCAGCAGCATGGGGACTAGCCCCTACACCGGGGAGCTGTTTTTT.